These 10 T cell receptor beta chains share one sample of origin, sequenced in a study of T-cell reconstitution after alpha-beta-depleted transplantation in children listed by TCRdb under 2016. The label giving this sample's treatment or condition can be read as: allogeneic hematopoietic cell transplantation with graft depleted of TCRalphabeta T cells and CD19 B cells. The library was produced with PCR. The reads were generated on an Illumina HiSeq 2500. TCR library preparation used molecular barcoding, with unique molecular identifiers applied to normalize quantification of the TCRbeta repertoire. TCRdb itself trimmed the public reads at Q25 with fastp, ran MiXCR and retained productive beta chains. Each CDR3 protein gets just one entry, which takes the most common genes and DNA from the rows behind it. This sample holds approximately 70,000 distinct CDR3 sequences; roughly 4.9% were observed only once. The ten biggest clones cover about 19% of the sample.

The sample was PBMCs, mostly from graft donor cells, taken 180 days after TCRalphabeta/CD19-depleted stem cell transplant. The receptors were sampled from a boy under two years old who had a stem cell transplant for acute myeloid leukemia, so the T cells may come from the graft donor.

This clonotype has at least ten counts. The chain is built from TRBV7-2 and TRBJ2-1, with 7 positions matching TRBD2. J gave up 4 bases and V 1 base, and 1 base lay outside the gene matches. Germline V gives CDR1 SGHTA, CDR2 FQGNSA. This CDR3 region has 14 residues. This CDR3 is CASSLGGGYNEQFF. DNA for the CDR3: TGTGCCAGCAGCTTAGGGGGGGGTTACAATGAGCAGTTCTTC.

The chain couples TRBV20-1 to TRBJ2-3; D perhaps matches TRBD2 (5 bases). V gave up 6 bases and J gave up 0 bases, with 7 bases separating them. Germline assignment: CDR1 DFQATT and CDR2 SNEGSKA (reference sequence). The length of the CDR3 is 12 residues. Written as DNA, the CDR3 is TGCAGTGCGCGGGCAAGCACAGATACGCAGTATTTT. This encodes CSARASTDTQYF.

This clonotype was counted many times. The chain links TRBV20-1 to TRBJ2-3; 7 bases are a match to TRBD1. This CDR3 is built from 13 residues. Trimming at V came to 6 bases and at J to 1 base, leaving 4 bases not matched to a gene. Per the germline V gene, CDR1 is DFQATT and CDR2 is SNEGSKA (reference sequence). CDR3 amino acids: CSAHGQGTDTQYF. CDR3 nucleotides: TGCAGTGCCCACGGACAGGGCACAGATACGCAGTATTTT.

This clonotype was counted ten times or more. The rearrangement uses TRBV12-3 or TRBV12-4 and TRBJ2-1; 10 bases fit TRBD2. CDR3 length: 15 residues. V dropped 5 bases and J dropped 3; count of bases not matched to a gene: 4. The CDR3 region is CASSPRTSGYNEQFF. The CDR3 DNA follows: TGTGCCAGCAGTCCTCGGACTAGCGGCTACAATGAGCAGTTCTTC.

In this sample, this clonotype turned up many times. J is TRBJ2-5 and V is TRBV4-1; a weak D match, TRBD1 (5 bases). Germline V gene lookup returns CDR1 MGHRA and CDR2 YSYEKL. V lost 5 bases, J lost 3 bases, and 10 bases lay in between. The CDR3 covers 13 residues. The chain's CDR3 is CASSSPREETQYF. DNA for the CDR3: TGCGCCAGCAGCAGCCCCAGGGAAGAGACCCAGTACTTC.

This clonotype appeared many times. The CDR3 loop is CASSPKIAGGAYEQYF. CDR3 nucleotide sequence: TGTGCCAGCAGCCCAAAGATCGCGGGGGGAGCCTACGAGCAGTACTTC. The chain carries TRBV9 and TRBJ2-7; 8 nucleotides match TRBD2. J was trimmed by 2 bases and V by 4 bases; bases with no gene match: 11. This CDR3 comprises 16 residues. Germline V lookup: CDR1 SGDLS, CDR2 YYNGEE.

This clonotype was observed at least ten times. CDR3 loop: CATPGQGDGSNQPQHF. The CDR3 DNA follows: TGTGCCACCCCGGGACAGGGGGACGGTAGCAATCAGCCCCAGCATTTT. The rearrangement joins TRBV24-1 to TRBJ1-5, with 11 positions matching TRBD1. CDR1 and CDR2 (germline): KGHDR, SFDVKD. This CDR3 spans 16 amino acids. The J segment lost 0 bases and the V segment lost 9 bases, leaving 6 bases of the junction unmatched.

Ten or more counts support this clonotype. The gene calls are TRBV4-3 and TRBJ1-4; D not certain. V lost 0 bases, J lost 4 bases, and 9 bases lay in between. CDR3 size: 15 residues. Per germline, CDR1 LGHNA and CDR2 YSLEER. CDR3 residues: CASSQEGLNNEKLFF. CDR3 sequence (DNA): TGCGCCAGCAGCCAAGAGGGCCTAAATAATGAAAAACTGTTTTTT.

This clonotype has at least ten counts. The chain joins TRBV20-1 to TRBJ1-6, with no clear D. The CDR3 consists of 14 residues. Germline V lookup: CDR1 DFQATT, CDR2 SNEGSKA (reference sequence). Trimming cost V 6 bases and J 10 bases, with 19 bases left between them. CDR3 in DNA: TGCAGTGCCTCGCCGGCGGCCTTAGGGTCACCCCTCCACTTT. It specifies CSASPAALGSPLHF.

At least ten counts were recorded for this clonotype. In DNA form, the CDR3 reads TGTGCCAGCAGAGGGGGAAGCAATCAGCCCCAGCATTTT. Its translation is CASRGGSNQPQHF. The rearrangement links TRBV12-3 or TRBV12-4 to TRBJ1-5, with D possibly being TRBD1 (6 bases). Trimming cost V 6 bases and J 1 base, with 7 bases left between them. The CDR3 spans 13 residues.